A selection of T cell receptor beta chains follows, all from one sample in a study of blood T cell repertoires in COVID-19. The protocol was immunoSEQ multiplex PCR, while the TCRdb copy is restricted to in-frame clones and leaves out a portion. This table holds roughly 76,000 clones, roughly 80% found once. Input material: peripheral blood. Every receptor here comes from a woman in her seventies with acute or convalescent COVID-19. Each CDR3 is given with its conserved first and last residue. A D gene is named only where the DNA matches it firmly. Rows give clone size only sometimes, using once, few, many, or a class for an expanded clone.

D gene	clone size	V gene	J gene	CDR3 protein	CDR3 DNA
NA	NA	TRBV3-1/TRBV3-2	TRBJ2-4	CASSPVQDLAKNIQYF	TGTGCCAGCAGCCCAGTACAGGATCTAGCCAAAAACATTCAGTACTTC
TRBD2	few	TRBV5-5	TRBJ2-7	CASSRTSGSDEQYF	TGTGCCAGCAGCAGGACTAGCGGGAGCGACGAGCAGTACTTC
NA	NA	TRBV3-1/TRBV3-2	TRBJ1-1	CASSQNSGFTEAFF	TGTGCCAGCAGCCAAAATTCGGGGTTTACTGAAGCTTTCTTT
TRBD2	NA	TRBV24-1	TRBJ2-5	CATSDLIAGGQETQYF	TGTGCCACCAGTGATTTAATAGCGGGAGGTCAAGAGACCCAGTACTTC
TRBD1	few	TRBV6-6	TRBJ1-1	CASSQTGGTEAFF	TGTGCCAGCAGTCAGACAGGGGGCACTGAAGCTTTCTTT
NA	few	TRBV3-1/TRBV3-2	TRBJ2-7	CASSQGALWRSSYEQYF	TGTGCCAGCAGCCAAGGAGCCCTATGGCGGAGCTCCTACGAGCAGTACTTC
NA	NA	TRBV7-9	TRBJ1-3	CASSLDAYSGNTIYF	TGTGCCAGCAGCTTAGATGCGTACTCTGGAAACACCATATATTTT
TRBD1	NA	TRBV3-1/TRBV3-2	TRBJ1-2	CASSHPTPGQGARGYTF	TGTGCCAGCAGCCACCCTACCCCGGGACAGGGGGCGCGGGGCTACACCTTC
TRBD1	NA	TRBV2	TRBJ2-1	CASNKDRGGGNEQFF	TGTGCCAGCAATAAGGACAGGGGTGGTGGGAATGAGCAGTTCTTC
NA	NA	TRBV6-7	TRBJ1-1	CASWRGWEAFF	TGTGCCAGCTGGCGGGGGTGGGAAGCTTTCTTT
TRBD2	NA	TRBV29-1	TRBJ2-2	CSAGTSGIPPGELFF	TGCAGCGCTGGGACTAGCGGGATTCCACCCGGGGAGCTGTTTTTT
TRBD1	few	TRBV30	TRBJ1-4	CAWSADRGGNEKLFF	TGTGCCTGGAGTGCCGACAGGGGTGGCAATGAAAAACTGTTTTTT
NA	NA	TRBV5-1	TRBJ1-1	CASSLAQQDTEAFF	TGCGCCAGCAGCTTGGCCCAACAGGACACTGAAGCTTTCTTT
TRBD1	NA	TRBV4-1	TRBJ2-2	CASSQQGAATGELFF	TGCGCCAGCAGCCAGCAGGGGGCTGCGACCGGGGAGCTGTTTTTT
NA	NA	TRBV20-1	TRBJ2-3	CSASYYSSTDTQYF	TGCAGTGCTAGTTACTACTCTAGCACAGATACGCAGTATTTT
TRBD1	NA	TRBV2	TRBJ2-7	CASSTGTGSYEQYF	TGTGCCAGCAGTACCGGGACAGGGTCCTACGAGCAGTACTTC
NA	NA	TRBV2	TRBJ1-2	CASSNPLGGAVNYGYTF	TGTGCCAGCAGTAATCCCCTTGGGGGGGCTGTTAACTATGGCTACACCTTC
TRBD2	few	TRBV7-3	TRBJ2-7	CASSLGPTHGTSGTYEQYF	TGTGCCAGCAGCTTGGGGCCCACTCACGGGACTAGCGGAACCTACGAGCAGTACTTC
TRBD1	few	TRBV5-1	TRBJ2-5	CASCDPGGFETQYF	TGCGCCAGCTGCGACCCAGGGGGCTTCGAGACCCAGTACTTC
TRBD1	NA	TRBV7-9	TRBJ2-1	CASRQTGVSYNEQFF	TGTGCCAGCAGGCAAACAGGGGTCTCCTACAATGAGCAGTTCTTC
TRBD1	once	TRBV3-1/TRBV3-2	TRBJ2-3	CASSQDRTGKDTQYF	TGTGCCAGCAGCCAAGATAGGACAGGGAAAGATACGCAGTATTTT
NA	few	TRBV10-2	TRBJ2-1	CASAGAVEQFF	TGCGCCAGCGCGGGGGCTGTTGAGCAGTTCTTC
NA	NA	TRBV19	TRBJ2-6	CASSQNEVSGANVLTF	TGTGCCAGTAGTCAAAATGAGGTCTCTGGGGCCAACGTCCTGACTTTC
TRBD1	NA	TRBV7-3	TRBJ2-1	CASRKGTGGRNEQFF	TGTGCCAGCAGAAAGGGGACAGGGGGACGCAATGAGCAGTTCTTC
TRBD2	few	TRBV7-8	TRBJ2-7	CASSIAGGPYEQYF	TGTGCCAGCAGCATAGCGGGAGGGCCCTACGAGCAGTACTTC
TRBD1	NA	TRBV5-1	TRBJ2-5	CASSLGQGQAAETQYF	TGCGCCAGCAGCTTGGGTCAGGGACAGGCGGCAGAGACCCAGTACTTC
TRBD1	NA	TRBV13	TRBJ2-7	CASSSSDRVTGEQYF	TGTGCCAGCAGCTCGTCGGACAGGGTAACTGGCGAGCAGTACTTC
TRBD2	NA	TRBV11-2	TRBJ2-1	CASRSAGSTSGSRGNEQFF	TGTGCCAGCAGATCGGCAGGGTCTACTAGCGGGAGTCGGGGAAATGAGCAGTTCTTC
NA	NA	TRBV11-1	TRBJ1-2	CASSLNSLSYGYTF	TGTGCCAGCAGCTTAAACAGCCTAAGCTATGGCTACACCTTC
NA	NA	TRBV2	TRBJ2-5	CATRTGPQETQYF	TGTGCCACCCGAACAGGGCCCCAAGAGACCCAGTACTTC
NA	NA	TRBV27	TRBJ1-5	CASSLTGMGLNQPQHF	TGTGCCAGCAGTTTAACAGGTATGGGGTTAAATCAGCCCCAGCATTTT
TRBD2	once	TRBV6-5	TRBJ2-1	CASSRSTSRPGEQFF	TGTGCCAGCAGTCGCTCGACTAGCCGACCTGGTGAGCAGTTCTTC
TRBD1	NA	TRBV23-1	TRBJ2-3	CASSQFNEGDRHTDTQYF	TGCGCCAGCAGTCAATTCAATGAGGGGGACAGACACACAGATACGCAGTATTTT
TRBD1	NA	TRBV11-3	TRBJ2-5	CASSLDLETGDRETQYF	TGTGCCAGCAGCTTAGATCTGGAGACAGGGGATAGAGAGACCCAGTACTTC
TRBD2	NA	TRBV7-8	TRBJ2-1	CASSLTAGDPNDEQFF	TGTGCCAGCAGCTTAACAGCGGGAGACCCCAACGATGAGCAGTTCTTC
NA	NA	TRBV19	TRBJ1-4	CASSITAGQVGGEKLFF	TGTGCCAGTAGTATTACAGCGGGTCAAGTCGGGGGTGAAAAACTGTTTTTT
NA	many	TRBV27	TRBJ2-7	CASSPLGTTYEQYF	TGTGCCAGCAGCCCCCTGGGGACAACCTACGAGCAGTACTTC
TRBD2	few	TRBV2	TRBJ2-1	CASSVDGRASGNEQFF	TGTGCCAGCAGTGTTGACGGGAGGGCCTCCGGCAATGAGCAGTTCTTC
NA	NA	TRBV2	TRBJ1-2	CASSDYQGSYGYTF	TGTGCCAGCAGTGATTATCAGGGAAGCTATGGCTACACCTTC
TRBD1	few	TRBV5-1	TRBJ1-1	CASSWSGGRNTEAFF	TGCGCCAGCAGCTGGTCAGGGGGCCGCAACACTGAAGCTTTCTTT
TRBD2	NA	TRBV7-7	TRBJ2-1	CASSGTSGRVNNEQFF	TGTGCCAGCAGCGGTACTAGCGGGAGGGTTAACAATGAGCAGTTCTTC
TRBD1	NA	TRBV9	TRBJ2-5	CASSAGDRGQETQYF	TGTGCCAGCAGCGCGGGAGACAGGGGGCAAGAGACCCAGTACTTC